The 8 T cell receptor beta chains in this list originate from one sample, sequenced in a study of blood T cells in healthy people across ages. Alongside a J-beta primer mix, a sample-barcoded 5' primer served in a second PCR lasting about 6 to 12 cycles. Using its own MiXCR run on the 5' RACE reads, TCRdb lists one record per CDR3 protein. The data show hundreds of thousands of distinct CDR3 sequences, roughly 43% seen once. Material: blood. Source of these receptors: a man aged 80 or over in good health.

The rearrangement uses TRBV2 and TRBJ1-1; weak D call: TRBD1 (6 bases). In germline, CDR1 is SNHLY, CDR2 FYNNEI. V was trimmed by 7 bases and J by 0 bases, leaving 12 bases between them. This CDR3 contains 14 residues. CDR3 sequence: CASIPDRLNTEAFF. The CDR3 coding sequence is TGTGCCAGCATACCGGACAGATTGAACACTGAAGCTTTCTTT.

The chain has TRBV5-1 and TRBJ2-7, with 7 positions matching TRBD1. The CDR3 extends over 17 amino acids. The trim removed 9 bases at V and 1 base at J, leaving 19 bases unmatched. Germline V gene lookup returns CDR1 SGHRS and CDR2 YFSETQ. In DNA form, the CDR3 reads TGCGCCACCCAGTGGGAATACCGGGGCAGGGGGTCCTACGAGCAGTACTTC. Protein: CATQWEYRGRGSYEQYF.

A few counts support this clonotype. The chain links TRBV6-2 or TRBV6-3 to TRBJ2-3, with D possibly matching TRBD2 (6 bases). Trimming cost V 8 bases and J 0 bases, with 21 bases left between them. The germline gives CDR1 MNHEY, CDR2 SVGEGT. The CDR3 totals 17 residues. The CDR3 nucleotides read TGTGCCAGCCTTGACGGGAGTTCCCCAACTAGCACAGATACGCAGTATTTT. Protein product: CASLDGSSPTSTDTQYF.

The V and J genes are TRBV9 and TRBJ2-3, with TRBD2 identical over 7 bases. The trim removed 1 base at V and 2 bases at J, leaving 7 bases unmatched. The germline V gene encodes CDR1 SGDLS and CDR2 YYNGEE. CDR3 size: 16 residues. The CDR3 nucleotides are TGTGCCAGCAGCGTATCCCCAGCGGGGTACACAGATACGCAGTATTTT. This translates into CASSVSPAGYTDTQYF.

The chain joins TRBV7-2 to TRBJ1-2; D may be TRBD1 (6 bases). The CDR3 is 14 amino acids. The V end was cut by 4 bases, the J end by 6 bases, with 15 bases between. Germline CDR1 SGHTA, CDR2 FQGNSA. CDR3 in DNA: TGTGCCAGCAGCTCATATAGGACAGCGGATGGCTACACCTTC. Its translation is CASSSYRTADGYTF.

With regard to this clonotype: Given a much more abundant clone one base away, this may be a read error. The V call is TRBV6-6, the J call TRBJ2-4; D tentatively fits TRBD1 or TRBD2 (5 bases each). The CDR3 consists of 16 residues. The germline V gene encodes CDR1 MNHNY and CDR2 SVGAGI (reference sequence). Between the trimmed V and J ends, which lost 3 bases and 0 bases, there was a span of 12 bases. Here the CDR3 reads CASSYRGAPAKNIQYF. The CDR3 region has the DNA TGTGCCAGCAGTTATCGGGGCGCTCCAGCCAAAAACATTCAGTACTTC.

CDR3 region: CASSRKLGTDRGGTGELFF. In DNA form, the CDR3 reads TGTGCCAGCAGCCGAAAACTCGGGACAGACCGAGGGGGCACCGGGGAGCTGTTTTTT. V is TRBV3-1 and J is TRBJ2-2; 7 bases are shared with TRBD1. The germline V gene has CDR1 LGHDT and CDR2 YNNKEL (reference sequence). The CDR3 loop spans 19 amino acids. Trimming took 4 bases from V and 4 from J; bases not matched to a gene: 18. Supplemented by reference TRBV3-1 and TRBJ2-2, the full variable domain reads DTAVSQTPKYLVTQMGNDKSIKCEQNLGHDTMYWYKQDSKKFLKIMFSYNNKELIINETVPNRFSPKSPDKAHLNLHINSLELGDSAVYFCASSRKLGTDRGGTGELFFGEGSRLTVL.

The rearrangement uses TRBV14 and TRBJ2-7; D is undetermined. CDR1 and CDR2 from the germline V gene are SGHDN and FVKESK. The CDR3 is 15 amino acids. Trimming cost V 2 bases and J 2 bases, with 13 bases left between them. Here the CDR3 reads CASSQLGRSTYEQYF. DNA of the CDR3: TGTGCCAGCAGCCAATTAGGTCGAAGCACCTACGAGCAGTACTTC.